This record covers a single TCR beta chain. What it recognizes is unknown. The PCR made use of 60 Vbeta and 13 Jbeta primers. Authors' data handling: Around 12 million of 75 million to 85 million unique TCR beta chains were shared, per a later count. Clones were read by immunoSEQ multiplex PCR, and TCRdb kept only the in-frame ones, dropping some. That table furnishes V, J and clone size, whereas the DNA furnished D and trimming. The sample consists of around 120,000 clones, 60% to 85% of them appearing once. This entry belongs to a study of cytomegalovirus exposure and HLA in healthy donors. Study-level results: Most subjects' HLA-A and HLA-B alleles were reportedly predicted from TCR beta sequences. With DRB1 most and HLA-C fewest, TCR association rates differed between HLA loci in a later analysis. Earlier results showed most TCR beta V segments being productive about 87% or about 30% of the time.

CDR3 size: 15 residues. V lost 2 bases and J lost 0, with 9 bases in between. The germline CDR1 and CDR2 sequences are MDHEN and SYDVKM. The specimen was PBMCs. This TCR came from a man between 45 and 60 years old in good health and CMV-seropositive. The V and J genes are TRBV28 and TRBJ2-3; D ambiguous. CDR3 bases: TGTGCCAGCAGTTTAGCGGCAACAAGCACAGATACGCAGTATTTT. It is translated as CASSLAATSTDTQYF.